This T cell receptor (beta chain) was captured in a study of T-cell reconstitution after alpha-beta-depleted transplantation in children. Trimming took 3 bases from V and 1 from J, leaving 9 bases between them. The CDR3 has 14 residues. Germline V CDR1 and CDR2: MNHEY, SMNVEV (reference sequence). General study points: Expanded graft clones, several hundred of them, were reportedly the source of alpha-beta T cells about two months after transplant. Recipient T cells and thymic progenitors that survived were the source of the high TCRbeta diversity seen at day 60 in some patients. From newly produced T cells came most of the T-cell counts and diversity one year after transplant.

With regard to this clonotype: Antigen specificity is unknown.

Library preparation (for TCRbeta) was performed with unique molecular identifiers. TCRdb fed the PCR reads into MiXCR, producing one record per CDR3 protein. The sample shows about 540,000 distinct CDR3 sequences, 25% to 30% of them seen only once. The sample consisted of PBMCs, taken before TCRalphabeta/CD19-depleted stem cell transplant. This clonotype was sampled from a boy under two years old with Wiskott-Aldrich syndrome, due to receive a stem cell transplant. V usage is TRBV27 and J usage is TRBJ1-1; tentatively, D is TRBD1 (5 bases). CDR3 residues: CASSFRVANTEAFF. The CDR3 coding sequence is TGTGCCAGCAGTTTCAGGGTGGCGAACACTGAAGCTTTCTTT.